Following are 32 T cell receptor beta chains from one sample sequenced in a study of T cell repertoires in cytomegalovirus infection. These receptors' antigens are unknown. TCRdb re-analysed the reads in MiXCR, keeping a single row per CDR3 protein. The sample has roughly 120,000 distinct CDR3 sequences; 25% to 35% are singletons. This sample comprised CD8+ T cells from cultured PBMCs, obtained from culture after CMV antigen stimulation. The source is a human donor in good health (CMV status not recorded). Some clones in this sample may be carry-over from other donors' samples.

The rearrangement uses TRBV6-1 and TRBJ2-7, with D unresolved. The CDR3 sequence is 14 residues long. V lost 2 bases and J lost 4, with 12 bases in between. Germline lookup yields CDR1 MNHNS and CDR2 SASEGT. The CDR3 is CASSELPPKYEQYF. The CDR3, as DNA: TGTGCCAGCAGTGAACTCCCACCAAAATACGAGCAGTACTTC.

Here the CDR3 reads CASSLGRSNQPQHF. CDR3 nucleotide sequence: TGTGCCAGCAGTTTAGGCAGGAGTAATCAGCCCCAGCATTTT. This chain connects TRBV27 to TRBJ1-5; D is uncertain. Germline V gene lookup returns CDR1 MNHEY and CDR2 SMNVEV (reference sequence). V dropped 2 bases and J dropped 4 bases, with 9 bases sitting between them. The CDR3 length is 14 residues.

The chain links TRBV4-3 to TRBJ2-7; 8 nucleotides align to TRBD1. V dropped 1 base and J dropped 5; count of bases not matched to a gene: 4. Germline assignment: CDR1 LGHNA and CDR2 YSLEER. The length of the CDR3 is 14 residues. The CDR3 sequence: CASSQVPRGHEQYF. The CDR3 nucleotides are TGCGCCAGCAGCCAAGTTCCCAGGGGGCACGAGCAGTACTTC.

This clonotype was seen repeatedly, ten times or more. The CDR3 nucleotides are TGCAGCGTTGGCCGCCTAGGACAGGGGGCGTATGATGTTGAAGCTTTCTTT. It encodes CSVGRLGQGAYDVEAFF. The gene calls are TRBV29-1 and TRBJ1-1; 11 nucleotides align to TRBD1. The CDR3 spans 17 residues. J gave up 7 bases and V 4 bases, and 17 bases lay outside the gene matches. Germline loops: CDR1 SQVTM, CDR2 ANQGSEA.

This clonotype was counted many times. The chain carries TRBV7-9 and TRBJ2-3; D unresolved. V was cut by 0 bases and J by 2 bases, with 12 bases left in between. Germline assignment: CDR1 SEHNR and CDR2 FQNEAQ (reference sequence). The CDR3 spans 16 residues. In nucleotides, the CDR3 is TGTGCCAGCAGCTTAGCCTTTGACATCCACACAGATACGCAGTATTTT. This sequence encodes CASSLAFDIHTDTQYF.

This clonotype came up a few times. The chain joins TRBV12-3 or TRBV12-4 to TRBJ2-1, with 7 bases identical to TRBD1. Trimming cost V 6 bases and J 2 bases; bases outside gene matches: 13. This CDR3 is built from 17 residues. CDR3 nucleotide sequence: TGTGCCAGCAGGACCTCAGACAGGGTGAGGGCCTACAATGAGCAGTTCTTC. Translating it yields CASRTSDRVRAYNEQFF.

With regard to this clonotype: At one of its ends the junction is not consistent with the germline gene, which may arise from a read error. This rearrangement joins TRBV20-1 to TRBJ2-7; 8 bases are a match to TRBD2. The germline CDR1 and CDR2 sequences are DFQATT and SNEGSKA (reference sequence). CDR3 length: 11 residues. Written as DNA, the CDR3 is TGCAGTGTTAGACTAGCGTACGAGCAGTACTTC. Protein: CSVRLAYEQYF.

The rearrangement links TRBV6-6 to TRBJ2-4; D perhaps matches TRBD1 (5 bases). The CDR3 runs to 12 residues. Germline CDR1 and CDR2: MNHNY and SVGAGI (reference sequence). The germline V and J ends were trimmed by 7 bases and 6 bases, with 10 bases remaining between them. The DNA for the CDR3 is TGTGCCAGCAAACCCGACAGAAACATTCAGTACTTC. Translating gives CASKPDRNIQYF.

This clonotype was observed a single time. V usage is TRBV5-6 and J usage is TRBJ2-7; no reliable D call. CDR3 size: 14 residues. The germline V gene has CDR1 SGHDT and CDR2 YYEEEE. Trimming cost V 0 bases and J 5 bases, with 12 bases left between them. As DNA, the CDR3 is TGTGCCAGCAGCTTGGCCGCGGCTACGGACGAGCAGTACTTC. It yields the protein CASSLAAATDEQYF.

The J gene is TRBJ2-2, the V gene TRBV7-9, with D uncertain. Germline CDR1 reads SEHNR; CDR2 reads FQNEAQ (reference sequence). The ends were cut back, 5 bases at V and 3 bases at J, with 10 bases in the middle. The CDR3 covers 14 residues. Written as DNA, the CDR3 is TGTGCCAGCAGCCCGGTAGCTGACACCGGGGAGCTGTTTTTT. Its translation is CASSPVADTGELFF.

The chain couples TRBV5-5 to TRBJ2-1; 7 bases fit TRBD1. The CDR3 has 15 residues. Looked up from germline, CDR1 is SGHKS and CDR2 is YYEKEE (reference sequence). Trimming took 3 bases from V and 7 from J; bases not matched to a gene: 10. The DNA of the CDR3 is TGTGCCAGCAGCTCCCAGGGGGACAACGGTAATGAGCAGTTCTTC. Translated: CASSSQGDNGNEQFF.

The CDR3 coding sequence is TGTGCCAGCAGCTTAGGTCTGTTACTAGCGCAATTCGGGGAGACCCAGTACTTC. It is translated as CASSLGLLLAQFGETQYF. V usage is TRBV7-6 and J usage is TRBJ2-5, with 7 bases that match TRBD2. CDR3 length: 18 amino acids. CDR1 and CDR2 from the germline V gene are SGHVS and FNYEAQ. V shed 1 base and J 5 bases; nucleotides not matched to a gene: 16.

At least ten counts were recorded for this clonotype. This chain connects TRBV12-3 or TRBV12-4 to TRBJ2-2; D uncertain. The CDR3 contains 11 residues. Between the trimmed V and J ends, which lost 2 bases and 6 bases, there was a span of 1 base. The CDR3 DNA is TGTGCCAGCAGTTTATCCGGGGAGCTGTTTTTT. The encoded protein is CASSLSGELFF.

The rearrangement uses TRBV2 and TRBJ1-2; D is uncertain. V lost 7 bases and J 8 bases, leaving 14 bases between the germline ends. The length of the CDR3 is 12 residues. In germline, CDR1 is SNHLY, CDR2 FYNNEI. CDR3 sequence reads: CASNDGLRGYTF. CDR3 sequence (DNA): TGTGCCAGCAACGACGGGTTACGGGGCTACACCTTC.

The chain employs TRBV27 and TRBJ2-7; D is perhaps TRBD1 (5 bases). CDR1 and CDR2 from the germline V gene are MNHEY and SMNVEV (reference sequence). V was pared by 6 bases and J by 5 bases, with 14 bases between. CDR3 length: 13 amino acids. CDR3 residues: CASRGAGPHEQYF. The CDR3, as DNA: TGTGCCAGCAGAGGGGCAGGGCCCCACGAGCAGTACTTC.

This clonotype appeared a few times. The chain joins TRBV10-3 to TRBJ2-7; 9 positions match TRBD1. Per germline, CDR1 ENHRY and CDR2 SYGVKD. The CDR3 has 15 residues. V was clipped by 6 bases and J by 6 bases; unmatched bases: 12. CDR3 in DNA: TGTGCCATCAGCGGTACCGGGACAGGGAAGGGCGAGCAGTACTTC. Translating gives CAISGTGTGKGEQYF.

V is TRBV12-3 or TRBV12-4 and J is TRBJ1-2; D remains ambiguous. Trimming removed 8 bases at V and 4 bases at J, with 11 bases between. The length of the CDR3 is 12 residues. Here the CDR3 reads CASGIDFYGYTF. CDR3 sequence (DNA): TGTGCCAGCGGAATCGACTTCTATGGCTACACCTTC.

This clonotype was detected only a few times. This sequence joins TRBV6-1 and TRBJ2-7; tentative D call: TRBD2 (5 bases). The V end lost 11 bases, the J end lost 1 base, and 15 bases lay between the germline ends. Germline-derived CDR1 and CDR2 are MNHNS and SASEGT. The CDR3 length is 13 residues. CDR3 DNA sequence: TGTGCCTCGGCGGGCATCGAGTCCTACGAGCAGTACTTC. This gives the protein CASAGIESYEQYF.

The rearrangement links TRBV15 to TRBJ2-5; the D gene is possibly TRBD1 (6 bases). The ends were cut back, 1 base at V and 4 bases at J, with 13 bases in the middle. CDR1 LNHNV and CDR2 YYDKDF come from the germline V gene (reference sequence). The CDR3 length is 15 residues. This CDR3 is CATSRATGWRETQYF. CDR3 bases: TGTGCCACCAGCAGAGCAACAGGGTGGCGAGAGACCCAGTACTTC.

This clonotype was seen once. The CDR3 bases are TGCAGTGCTAGAGATGACAACAACTACGAGCAGTACTTC. Its translation: CSARDDNNYEQYF. The V call is TRBV20-1, the J call TRBJ2-7, with D unresolved. V was shortened by 0 bases and J by 3 bases, with 9 bases between the two germline ends. The CDR3 consists of 13 residues. Germline V CDR1 and CDR2: DFQATT, SNEGSKA (reference sequence).

This clonotype was picked up many times. The J gene is TRBJ1-1, the V gene TRBV11-3; D is ambiguous. This CDR3 region has 13 residues. V was clipped by 0 bases and J by 8 bases, with 10 bases between them. Germline V gene lookup returns CDR1 SGHNT and CDR2 YENEEA. The CDR3 spells CASSLDFAGEAFF. The CDR3, as DNA: TGTGCCAGCAGCTTAGATTTTGCCGGCGAAGCTTTCTTT.

CDR3 sequence (DNA): TGTGCCAGCAGGCCCAGGGATAGCAATCAGCCCCAGCATTTT. Translated, it gives CASRPRDSNQPQHF. The gene calls are TRBV6-1 and TRBJ1-5; D is perhaps TRBD1 (5 bases). This CDR3 has 14 amino acids. Trimming removed 6 bases from V and 0 bases from J, with 9 bases in between. Germline values: CDR1 MNHNS, CDR2 SASEGT.

The chain uses TRBV4-1 and TRBJ1-6; D is possibly TRBD1 (5 bases). Germline V gives CDR1 MGHRA, CDR2 YSYEKL. CDR3 length: 18 amino acids. Between the trimmed V and J ends, which lost 1 base and 2 bases, there was a span of 15 bases. For the CDR3, the DNA is TGCGCCAGCAGCCAAGCGCGGGGTGGGGGAGCCTATAATTCACCCCTCCACTTT. It codes for CASSQARGGGAYNSPLHF.

This clonotype appeared many times. V usage is TRBV7-2 and J usage is TRBJ2-3; no firm D call. Germline lookup yields CDR1 SGHTA and CDR2 FQGNSA. The CDR3 extends over 13 amino acids. V lost 3 bases and J 2 bases, leaving 6 bases between the germline ends. The CDR3 loop is CASSLVTTDTQYF. The CDR3 coding sequence is TGTGCCAGCAGCTTGGTCACCACAGATACGCAGTATTTT.

This clonotype was found a few times. The chain recombines TRBV7-9 with TRBJ1-6; no reliable D call. The germline V gene has CDR1 SEHNR and CDR2 FQNEAQ (reference sequence). Trimming took 7 bases from V and 7 from J, leaving 14 bases between them. The CDR3 is 14 amino acids. In DNA, the CDR3 is TGTGCCAGCAACCAAAACCCGGACAATTCACCCCTCCACTTT. Translation gives CASNQNPDNSPLHF.

The V call is TRBV6-1, the J call TRBJ1-5; no clear D gene. Germline CDR1 is MNHNS and CDR2 is SASEGT. This CDR3 spans 15 amino acids. V lost 3 bases and J lost 4, with 13 bases in between. CDR3 sequence reads: CASSEAEKLNQPQHF. In DNA form, the CDR3 reads TGTGCCAGCAGTGAGGCAGAGAAGTTAAATCAGCCCCAGCATTTT.

The rearrangement links TRBV7-6 to TRBJ1-1, with a tentative D call TRBD1 (6 bases). CDR3 length equals 13 residues. Germline V gene sequence: CDR1 SGHVS, CDR2 FNYEAQ. V was pared by 4 bases and J by 11 bases, with 17 bases between. CDR3 bases: TGTGCCAGCAGCTCAGGACAGTCCCTCGAGGCTTTCTTT. It is translated as CASSSGQSLEAFF.

This clonotype was recorded a few times. The chain carries TRBV2 and TRBJ1-1; 10 positions match TRBD1. Germline assignment: CDR1 SNHLY and CDR2 FYNNEI. Trimming took 6 bases from V and 7 from J; bases not matched to a gene: 8. This CDR3 is built from 14 residues. The DNA of the CDR3 is TGTGCCAGCAGGGCCGGACAGGGGGTTGTTGAAGCTTTCTTT. Its translation: CASRAGQGVVEAFF.

This clonotype was counted many times. The rearrangement joins TRBV7-2 to TRBJ2-3, with a weak D call TRBD2 (6 bases). This CDR3 region has 16 residues. The V gene lost 7 bases and the J gene lost 2 bases, with 19 bases spanning the gap. Germline CDR1 reads SGHTA; CDR2 reads FQGNSA. CDR3 residues: CASTSDRGIFTDTQYF. As DNA, the CDR3 is TGTGCCAGCACCTCAGACCGGGGGATTTTCACAGATACGCAGTATTTT.

This clonotype was picked up a small number of times. The chain is built from TRBV4-1 and TRBJ2-7; D perhaps matches TRBD2 (5 bases). With 3 bases removed from V and 1 base from J, the gap between germline ends came to 13 bases. The CDR3 consists of 15 residues. CDR1 and CDR2 (germline): MGHRA, YSYEKL. DNA for the CDR3: TGCGCCAGCAGCCAGTTCACTTCGGGGTCCTACGAGCAGTACTTC. Protein sequence: CASSQFTSGSYEQYF.

This clonotype was found once. The chain combines TRBV4-2 with TRBJ1-1; D is uncertain. V was clipped by 4 bases and J by 0 bases, with 21 bases between them. The CDR3 is made up of 18 amino acids. The V gene's germline CDR1 is LGHNA and CDR2 YNFKEQ. DNA of the CDR3: TGTGCCAGCAGCCCCCGAAGACCCTCCTCCCACATGAACACTGAAGCTTTCTTT. Translation: CASSPRRPSSHMNTEAFF.

V is TRBV20-1 and J is TRBJ1-2, with D perhaps matching TRBD1 (6 bases). Per the germline V gene, CDR1 is DFQATT and CDR2 is SNEGSKA (reference sequence). CDR3 length equals 14 residues. V lost 6 bases to trimming and J lost 7 bases, with 21 bases between them. The CDR3 DNA reads as TGCAGTGCGCGGCTTCGGGGGGCTGTCCGTGGCTACACCTTC. Protein sequence: CSARLRGAVRGYTF.